A selection of T cell receptor beta chains follows, all from one sample in a study of identical twins. MiXCR was run by TCRdb on the 5' RACE reads, yielding one entry per CDR3 protein. The sample consists of 450,000 or so distinct CDR3 sequences, approximately 14% of them appearing once. This same sample was also taken into another study, of yellow fever vaccine responses in identical twins.

Sequencing used CD4+ T cells sorted from blood. These receptors all stem from a woman under 30 in good health. Both conserved end residues are part of each CDR3. D genes are given only for firm matches. The listing skips clone size in some rows; elsewhere it reads once, few, many or a size class.

CDR3: CASSPGLAGGQFF
DNA: TGTGCCAGCAGCCCAGGACTAGCGGGGGGGCAGTTCTTC
V: TRBV7-3
D: TRBD2
J: TRBJ2-1
size: .

CDR3: CASSLGVVSETQYF
DNA: TGCGCCAGCAGCTTGGGTGTTGTTTCGGAGACCCAGTACTTC
V: TRBV5-1
D: .
J: TRBJ2-5
size: few

CDR3: CASRGTAGGHEQFF
DNA: TGTGCCAGCAGGGGAACGGCGGGAGGCCATGAGCAGTTCTTC
V: TRBV9
D: TRBD2
J: TRBJ2-1
size: few

CDR3: CASSLSHPGQGEEETQYF
DNA: TGTGCCAGCAGTTTATCTCACCCAGGTCAGGGGGAGGAAGAGACCCAGTACTTC
V: TRBV28
D: .
J: TRBJ2-5
size: .

CDR3: CSVGSIGGGWVDNEQFF
DNA: TGCAGCGTTGGAAGTATAGGGGGGGGCTGGGTTGACAATGAGCAGTTCTTC
V: TRBV29-1
D: .
J: TRBJ2-1
size: few

CDR3: CASSLGVSSYEQYF
DNA: TGTGCCAGCAGCTTAGGCGTTAGCTCCTACGAGCAGTACTTC
V: TRBV7-9
D: .
J: TRBJ2-7
size: .

CDR3: CASSQSQADRSQETQYF
DNA: TGTGCCAGCAGCCAATCTCAAGCGGACAGGAGCCAAGAGACCCAGTACTTC
V: TRBV3-1
D: TRBD1
J: TRBJ2-5
size: few

CDR3: CASSLDRGRNEQYF
DNA: TGCGCCAGCAGCTTGGACAGGGGGCGGAACGAGCAGTACTTC
V: TRBV5-1
D: TRBD1
J: TRBJ2-7
size: .

CDR3: CASSEAPSYEQYF
DNA: TGTGCCAGCAGTGAAGCCCCCTCCTACGAGCAGTACTTC
V: TRBV2
D: .
J: TRBJ2-7
size: .

CDR3: CASSLAQERGQYF
DNA: TGTGCCAGCAGCTTAGCGCAAGAGCGGGGGCAGTACTTC
V: TRBV7-9
D: TRBD2
J: TRBJ2-7
size: few

CDR3: CASSLALGTGAADTQYF
DNA: TGTGCCAGCAGCTTAGCGCTTGGAACAGGGGCTGCAGATACGCAGTATTTT
V: TRBV7-9
D: TRBD1
J: TRBJ2-3
size: .

CDR3: CSAREAGQGHTGELFF
DNA: TGCAGTGCTAGAGAAGCGGGACAGGGGCACACCGGGGAGCTGTTTTTT
V: TRBV20-1
D: TRBD1
J: TRBJ2-2
size: few

CDR3: CASSLPPGQGYTEAFF
DNA: TGTGCCAGCAGTTTACCTCCCGGACAAGGCTACACTGAAGCTTTCTTT
V: TRBV6-2/TRBV6-3
D: .
J: TRBJ1-1
size: .

CDR3: CSAGENTGELFF
DNA: TGCAGCGCAGGAGAGAACACCGGGGAGCTGTTTTTT
V: TRBV29-1
D: .
J: TRBJ2-2
size: many

CDR3: CATSKTDSGRASYEQYF
DNA: TGTGCCACCAGCAAAACTGATAGCGGGAGGGCATCCTACGAGCAGTACTTC
V: TRBV15
D: TRBD2
J: TRBJ2-7
size: few

CDR3: CASNSLNTGELFF
DNA: TGTGCCAGCAACTCCTTGAACACCGGGGAGCTGTTTTTT
V: TRBV28
D: .
J: TRBJ2-2
size: .